The 5 T cell receptor beta chains given below trace back to one sample, sequenced in a study of cytomegalovirus exposure and HLA in healthy donors. In the PCR, 60 Vbeta and 13 Jbeta primers were used. Data came from immunoSEQ multiplex PCR; TCRdb stores just in-frame clones and leaves some out. The sample has 45,000 to 60,000 clones, 72% seen once. The sequenced material came from PBMCs. These receptors all stem from a woman between 50 and 59 years old in good health and CMV-seronegative.

The V call is TRBV19, the J call TRBJ2-7, with 7 bases fitting TRBD1. After removal of 3 bases from V and 5 bases from J, the junction contained 13 bases not matched to a gene. Germline assignment: CDR1 LNHDA and CDR2 SQIVND (reference sequence). The CDR3 is 16 residues long. The DNA for the CDR3 is TGTGCCAGTAGTATTAGGACAGGAATAAGCATTCACGAGCAGTACTTC. Protein: CASSIRTGISIHEQYF. Full variable domain (outside the CDR3, taken from reference TRBV19 and TRBJ2-7): DGGITQSPKYLFRKEGQNVTLSCEQNLNHDAMYWYRQDPGQGLRLIYYSQIVNDFQKGDIAEGYSVSREKKESFPLTVTSAQKNPTAFYLCASSIRTGISIHEQYFGPGTRLTVT.

The chain is built from TRBV2 and TRBJ1-3, with a possible D match to TRBD1 (6 bases). Trimming shortened V by 6 bases and J by 6 bases, and 15 bases separated the two germline ends. Germline V gene data show CDR1 as SNHLY and CDR2 as FYNNEI. This CDR3 comprises 14 residues. This CDR3 reads CASRGHPHPNTIYF. The CDR3 DNA reads as TGTGCCAGCAGGGGACATCCACATCCAAACACCATATATTTT.

By share, this clone ranks as medium-sized. The V call is TRBV28, the J call TRBJ1-3; 9 nucleotides match TRBD1. This CDR3 is 17 amino acids long. Trimming cost V 7 bases and J 0 bases; bases outside gene matches: 10. Germline CDR1 and CDR2: MDHEN and SYDVKM. CDR3 DNA sequence: TGTGCCAGCACCCTCCGGGACAGGGTGCTCTCTGGAAACACCATATATTTT. The encoded protein is CASTLRDRVLSGNTIYF.

This clone was seen a single time. The V and J genes are TRBV18 and TRBJ2-5, with 7 nucleotides matching TRBD2. Losses at the gene ends were 3 bases for V and 1 base for J; bases not matched to a gene: 8. This CDR3 spans 16 amino acids. CDR1 and CDR2 from the germline V gene are KGHSH and LQKENI. The CDR3 coding sequence is TGTGCCAGCTCACCGACCAGCGGGGACCTCCAAGAGACCCAGTACTTC. Translated, it gives CASSPTSGDLQETQYF.

The rearrangement joins TRBV28 to TRBJ2-5, with 7 bases matching TRBD1. V shed 7 bases and J 5 bases; nucleotides not matched to a gene: 7. In germline, CDR1 is MDHEN, CDR2 SYDVKM. CDR3 length equals 13 residues. The CDR3 is CASNPGQWETQYF. The CDR3 coding sequence is TGTGCCAGCAACCCGGGACAGTGGGAGACCCAGTACTTC.